The rows below give T cell receptor beta chains drawn from one sample of a study of identical twins. One entry per CDR3 protein results from TCRdb running MiXCR on the 5' RACE reads. This table holds around 1.7 million distinct CDR3 sequences, around 29% found once. The sample comprised cord blood. These receptor sequences come from a newborn girl in good health. Both conserved end residues are part of each CDR3. D genes are given only for firm matches. Clone size is not always given. Where it is, it says once, few, many or a class for expanded clones.

>TRBJ2-1|NA|TRBV2|TRBD2
TGTGCCAGCAGTGTAGCGGGCCCATACAATGAGCAGTTCTTC
CASSVAGPYNEQFF
>TRBJ2-7|NA|TRBV12-3/TRBV12-4|NA
TGTGCCAGCAGTTTACAAATCGCCTACGAGCAGTACTTC
CASSLQIAYEQYF
>TRBJ2-4|NA|TRBV28|NA
TGTGCCAGTCTCCCGGGCCCCTCTGGAGGGGCCAAAAACATTCAGTACTTC
CASLPGPSGGAKNIQYF
>TRBJ1-5|NA|TRBV6-2/TRBV6-3|NA
TGTGCCAGCAGTTACTCTTCCGGCGGGCTTAGCAATCAGCCCCAGCATTTT
CASSYSSGGLSNQPQHF
>TRBJ2-3|few|TRBV18|NA
TGTGCCAGCTCAAAGACAGAACCAAGCACAGATACGCAGTATTTT
CASSKTEPSTDTQYF
>TRBJ2-3|NA|TRBV9|NA
TGTGCCAGCAGCCCATTCGGGGGACAGCGCACAGATACGCAGTATTTT
CASSPFGGQRTDTQYF
>TRBJ1-1|NA|TRBV12-3/TRBV12-4|NA
TGTGCCAGCAGTAGATCCGGATACACTGAAGCTTTCTTT
CASSRSGYTEAFF
>TRBJ1-5|NA|TRBV6-2/TRBV6-3|NA
TGTGCCAGCAGTTATACCCCCGGGCCCCAGCATTTT
CASSYTPGPQHF
>TRBJ2-3|NA|TRBV24-1|TRBD2
TGTGCCACCAGTGATTTGGTAGCGGGTAGGACAGATACGCAGTATTTT
CATSDLVAGRTDTQYF
>TRBJ2-1|NA|TRBV20-1|NA
TGCAGTGCTAGTTCGGACAGCTCCTACAATGAGCAGTTCTTC
CSASSDSSYNEQFF
>TRBJ2-3|few|TRBV5-1|NA
TGCGCCAGCAGCTTGTGGGCGGGCCAAAGCACAGATACGCAGTATTTT
CASSLWAGQSTDTQYF
>TRBJ2-5|NA|TRBV7-7|NA
TGTGCTAGCAGCCGGTGGGGGATCCAAGAGACCCAGTACTTC
CASSRWGIQETQYF
>TRBJ2-1|NA|TRBV27|NA
TGTGCCAGCAGTGTAGCCGAAATAAATGAGCAGTTCTTC
CASSVAEINEQFF
>TRBJ2-1|NA|TRBV20-1|TRBD2
TGCAGTGCTAGGATGGGACTAGCGGGGGGAAGCTCCTACAATGAGCAGTTCTTC
CSARMGLAGGSSYNEQFF
>TRBJ2-1|NA|TRBV20-1|TRBD2
TGCAGTGCTGTAAGGCTCAAGCGGGGGGGCCTGGAAGAGACCCAGTTCTTC
CSAVRLKRGGLEETQFF
>TRBJ2-1|NA|TRBV18|NA
TGTGCCAGCTCACCACCGGGGACGAATGAGCAGTTCTTC
CASSPPGTNEQFF
>TRBJ2-5|few|TRBV11-2|NA
TGTGCCAGCAGCTTCGGGGGTAGGAAGGAGACCCAGTACTTC
CASSFGGRKETQYF
>TRBJ1-2|few|TRBV7-9|NA
TGTGCCATCATGACCCTTTCCCATAATTATGGCTACACCTTC
CAIMTLSHNYGYTF
>TRBJ1-2|few|TRBV5-1|NA
TGCGCCAGCAGCTATCTTCTCGGGGCCTATGGCTACACCTTC
CASSYLLGAYGYTF
>TRBJ2-6|NA|TRBV6-1|NA
TGTGCCAGCAGTGAAGGATACAACTCCCACCTCTCTGGGGCCAACGTCCTGACTTTC
CASSEGYNSHLSGANVLTF
>TRBJ2-1|NA|TRBV12-3/TRBV12-4|TRBD2
TGTGCCACATCCCCTAGCGGGCAGGTAGGGCCCAAGTTCTTC
CATSPSGQVGPKFF
>TRBJ1-2|few|TRBV28|NA
TGTGCCAGCAGTCCCTCCGTTGGCTATGGCTACACCTTC
CASSPSVGYGYTF
>TRBJ2-1|NA|TRBV10-3|TRBD1
TGTGCCATCAGGATGGACAGGGGTGGGCACAATGAGCAGTTCTTC
CAIRMDRGGHNEQFF
>TRBJ1-4|NA|TRBV6-6|NA
TGTGCCAGCAGACAGTCCCGGGGCTTTACTAATGAAAAACGGTTTTTT
CASRQSRGFTNEKRFF
>TRBJ1-2|few|TRBV20-1|NA
TGCAGTGCTGGAACTACAGTTGGTGGCTACACCTTC
CSAGTTVGGYTF
>TRBJ2-5|few|TRBV4-1|TRBD1
TGCGCCAGCAGCCAAGTAACAGGGGTTGAGACCCAGTACTTC
CASSQVTGVETQYF
>TRBJ2-3|few|TRBV5-8|NA
TGTGCCAGCAGATACTGGGGTAAGGGGACAGATACGCAGTATTTT
CASRYWGKGTDTQYF
>TRBJ1-6|NA|TRBV7-2|NA
TGTGCCAGCAGCCTCTCGCGGACCATCAATTCACCCCTCCACTTT
CASSLSRTINSPLHF
>TRBJ1-2|NA|TRBV12-3/TRBV12-4|NA
TGTGCCAGCAGTTGGGCGTTTGGCTACACCTTC
CASSWAFGYTF
>TRBJ1-5|NA|TRBV6-6|NA
TGTGCCAGCAGGACACCCCGGACGGGTTATAGCAATCAGCCCCAGCATTTT
CASRTPRTGYSNQPQHF
>TRBJ2-6|few|TRBV2|NA
TGTGCCAGCAAAAAGACAGCCACCTCTGGGGCCAACGTCCTGACTTTC
CASKKTATSGANVLTF
>TRBJ2-3|NA|TRBV10-3|NA
TGTGCCATCAGCAACCCGTGGGGTTTCAGCACAGATACGCAGTATTTT
CAISNPWGFSTDTQYF
>TRBJ2-4|NA|TRBV20-1|TRBD1
TGCAGTGCTAGAAGGACAGGGGGTGACATTCAGTACTTC
CSARRTGGDIQYF
>TRBJ2-3|NA|TRBV2|TRBD2
TGTGCCAGCAGTGCTCTAGCGGGAGTATCGGCAGATACGCAGTATTTT
CASSALAGVSADTQYF
>TRBJ2-1|NA|TRBV12-5|TRBD2
TGTGCTAGTGGTATTGTAGCGGGAGGGCAAGGTGAGCAGTTCTTC
CASGIVAGGQGEQFF
>TRBJ2-7|NA|TRBV27|TRBD1
TGTGCCAGCAGTTCCCGGGACAGGAGACCCTACGAGCAGTACTTC
CASSSRDRRPYEQYF
>TRBJ2-3|few|TRBV4-2|TRBD2
TGTGCCAGCAGCCAAGATCGAAGTCTAGCGGGGTTCAGCACAGATACGCAGTATTTT
CASSQDRSLAGFSTDTQYF
>TRBJ2-3|NA|TRBV19|NA
TGTGCCAGTAGTACCCCTGGAAGCACAGATACGCAGTATTTT
CASSTPGSTDTQYF
>TRBJ2-1|many|TRBV3-1|NA
TGTGCCAGCAGCCGTGGTCCCCCGGCCTACAATGAGCAGTTCTTC
CASSRGPPAYNEQFF
>TRBJ2-1|NA|TRBV6-1|TRBD2
TGTGTTCTAAGGCGGCTAGCGGACAATGAGCAGTTCTTC
CVLRRLADNEQFF
>TRBJ2-1|NA|TRBV2|NA
TGTGCCAGCTTGGACAGGGACTACGAGCAGTTCTTC
CASLDRDYEQFF
>TRBJ1-2|few|TRBV29-1|TRBD1
TGCAGCGTTCCACAGGGGGCGCGTGGCTACACCTTC
CSVPQGARGYTF
>TRBJ2-1|NA|TRBV12-3/TRBV12-4|NA
TGTGCCAGCAGTTTGCGGGTCACCCAAGAGACCCAGTTCTTC
CASSLRVTQETQFF
>TRBJ2-3|NA|TRBV5-1|NA
TGCGCCAGCGGAGAGACAGGCGCAACAGATACGCAGTATTTT
CASGETGATDTQYF
>TRBJ1-1|NA|TRBV7-2|NA
TGTGCCAGCAGCTTAGATCACAGGCGCACTGAAGCTTTCTTT
CASSLDHRRTEAFF
>TRBJ1-4|NA|TRBV7-7|NA
TGTGCCAGCAGCTCCGGGACACTTGCAACTAATGAAAAACTGTTTTTT
CASSSGTLATNEKLFF
>TRBJ2-1|once|TRBV13|NA
TGTGCCAGCAGCCCTAATAGTGGGGTGCCCTACAATGAGCAGTTCTTC
CASSPNSGVPYNEQFF
>TRBJ2-7|NA|TRBV3-1|TRBD2
TGTGCCAGCAGCCAAGAGTTGGAAGTTTTAGCGGGAGGGCGAGATGAGCAGTACTTC
CASSQELEVLAGGRDEQYF
>TRBJ2-7|few|TRBV3-1|TRBD2
TGTGCCAGCAGCCAATCACTAGCGGGCGACCAGTACTTC
CASSQSLAGDQYF
>TRBJ2-5|NA|TRBV9|TRBD2
TGTGCCAGCAGCGTAGGGGGACTAGATGAGAAGACCCAGTACTTC
CASSVGGLDEKTQYF
>TRBJ2-3|NA|TRBV12-3/TRBV12-4|TRBD2
TGTGCCAGCAGTGTCGATCCGGGACTAACCACAGATACGCAGTATTTT
CASSVDPGLTTDTQYF
>TRBJ2-7|NA|TRBV12-3/TRBV12-4|NA
TGTACCAGCAACGAGGGGATTATGGGCGGGGGCTACTCCTCCTACGAGCAGTACTTC
CTSNEGIMGGGYSSYEQYF
>TRBJ2-3|many|TRBV5-1|TRBD1
TGTGCCAGCAGCTTGGGACAGGGCCTCACAGATACGCAGTATTTT
CASSLGQGLTDTQYF